This TCR beta chain is drawn from a study of regulatory T cells in long-lasting Graves disease. TCR beta libraries were built with iRepertoire HTBI primers and Arm-PCR of CDR3 regions. TCRdb re-derived calls from the multiplex PCR reads in MiXCR, one entry per CDR3 protein. The sample lists approximately 290,000 distinct CDR3 sequences; 22% were seen once. Time point meaning: persistent/refractory GD, antithyroid drugs over 5 years with positive TRAb. With RNA extracted from PBMCs as input, the TCR library was made. Trimming took 4 bases from V and 4 from J, leaving 16 bases between them. Germline V gene data show CDR1 as SEHNR and CDR2 as FQNEAQ (reference sequence). The CDR3 extends over 15 amino acids. This clonotype was seen at least ten times.

This chain links TRBV7-9 with TRBJ2-5; tentatively, D is TRBD1 (5 bases). The TCR originated in a female donor with Graves disease. The sequencing used peripheral blood mononuclear cells (PBMCs), collected when the disease was refractory, from a patient treated with antithyroid drugs. The CDR3, as DNA: TGTGCCAGCAGCTCCGACGACCAGGGTGTAGAGACCCAGTACTTC. It translates to CASSSDDQGVETQYF.